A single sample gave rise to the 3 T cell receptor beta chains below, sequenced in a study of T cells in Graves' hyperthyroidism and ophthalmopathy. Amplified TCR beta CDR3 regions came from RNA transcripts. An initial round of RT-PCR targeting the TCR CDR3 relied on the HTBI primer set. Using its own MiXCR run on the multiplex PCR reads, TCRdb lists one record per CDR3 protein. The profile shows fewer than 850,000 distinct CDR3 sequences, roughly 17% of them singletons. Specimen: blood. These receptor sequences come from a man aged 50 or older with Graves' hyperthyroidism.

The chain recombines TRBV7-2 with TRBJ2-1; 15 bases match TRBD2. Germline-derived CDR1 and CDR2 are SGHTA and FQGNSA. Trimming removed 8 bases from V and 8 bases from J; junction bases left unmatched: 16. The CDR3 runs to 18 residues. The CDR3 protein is CASRARTSGRDRWDEQFF. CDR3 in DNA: TGTGCCAGCCGCGCCAGGACTAGCGGGAGGGACCGATGGGATGAGCAGTTCTTC.

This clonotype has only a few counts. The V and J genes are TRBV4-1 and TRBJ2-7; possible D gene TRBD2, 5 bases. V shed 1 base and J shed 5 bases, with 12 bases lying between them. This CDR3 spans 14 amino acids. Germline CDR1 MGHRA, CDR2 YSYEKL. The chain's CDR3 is CASSQGGEWHEQYF. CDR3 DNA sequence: TGCGCCAGCAGCCAAGGGGGAGAATGGCACGAGCAGTACTTC.

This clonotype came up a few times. The CDR3 loop is CASTHLGGQGAAGANVLTF. In DNA form, the CDR3 reads TGTGCCAGTACCCACCTCGGGGGACAGGGGGCTGCTGGGGCCAACGTCCTGACTTTC. The rearrangement joins TRBV19 to TRBJ2-6, with 12 bases fitting TRBD1. J gave up 2 bases and V 7 bases, and 12 bases lay outside the gene matches. The CDR3 is made up of 19 amino acids. Germline loops: CDR1 LNHDA, CDR2 SQIVND (reference sequence).